The 3 T cell receptor beta chains reported below all come from one sample, sequenced in a study of shared clonotypes between healthy human individuals. Sequencing used immunoSEQ multiplex PCR; TCRdb keeps in-frame clones, though not all of them. This repertoire shows 560,000 or so clones, 96% found once; its top ten account for 0.11%. Naive CD8 cells comprised CD45RO-negative, CCR7-positively selected cells, excluding terminally differentiated effector memory CD45RA+ cells. Sequenced material: naive CD8+ T cells sorted from blood. The receptors were gathered from a woman aged 25-40 years in good health.

The rearrangement links TRBV7-6 to TRBJ2-5; D unresolved. V was trimmed by 3 bases and J by 3 bases, leaving 17 bases between them. Germline lookup yields CDR1 SGHVS and CDR2 FNYEAQ. The CDR3 covers 16 residues. This CDR3 reads CASSFAVVDREETQYF. The CDR3 DNA is TGTGCCAGCAGCTTCGCTGTTGTCGACCGTGAAGAGACCCAGTACTTC.

The chain uses TRBV6-1 and TRBJ2-7; TRBD1 agrees at 8 bases. V dropped 6 bases and J dropped 2; count of bases not matched to a gene: 9. Germline-derived CDR1 and CDR2 are MNHNS and SASEGT. The CDR3 length is 15 residues. In DNA form, the CDR3 reads TGTGCCAGCAGCTATGGGACAGGACTTACCTACGAGCAGTACTTC. Its translation: CASSYGTGLTYEQYF.

The chain couples TRBV10-2 to TRBJ2-1; the match to TRBD2 covers 7 bases. The trim removed 2 bases at V and 0 bases at J, leaving 4 bases unmatched. Germline CDR1 and CDR2: WSHSY and SAAADI. There are 16 residues in the CDR3. In DNA form, the CDR3 reads TGCGCCAGCAGTGAGCGAGCGGGAAGCTCCTACAATGAGCAGTTCTTC. Protein: CASSERAGSSYNEQFF.